A selection of T cell receptor beta chains follows, all from one sample in a study of T cells after yellow fever vaccination. MiXCR, run by TCRdb on the 5' RACE reads, gives a single entry per CDR3 protein. Of around 350,000 distinct CDR3 sequences in the sample, roughly 10% were seen once. The specimen was PBMCs, collected on the day of the first yellow fever vaccination. These receptor sequences come from a man younger than 35 who received the YFV17D yellow fever vaccine. CDR3s include the opening cysteine and the closing phenylalanine or tryptophan. Fields, in order: CDR3 protein, CDR3 DNA, J gene, V gene, D gene, clone size, CDR3 length. D genes are given only for firm matches. Rows give clone size only sometimes, using once, few, many, or a class for an expanded clone.

CASSEAVSSYEQYF TGCGCCAGCAGTGAGGCGGTCAGCTCCTACGAGCAGTACTTC TRBJ2-7 TRBV10-2 - many 14
CSARDLREGYEQYF TGCAGTGCTAGAGATCTACGGGAGGGATACGAGCAGTACTTC TRBJ2-7 TRBV20-1 TRBD2 - 14
CASSPRTSGGGDTQYF TGTGCCAGCTCACCGAGGACTAGCGGGGGAGGGGATACGCAGTATTTT TRBJ2-3 TRBV18 TRBD2 - 16
CASSKRLGRGQGSMGTEAFF TGTGCCAGCAGCAAAAGGCTGGGCAGGGGACAGGGTTCGATGGGGACTGAAGCTTTCTTT TRBJ1-1 TRBV21-1 - few 20
CASSSMSGGGGTDTQYF TGTGCCAGCAGCTCCATGAGCGGGGGCGGGGGCACAGATACGCAGTATTTT TRBJ2-3 TRBV11-2 TRBD2 - 17
CASSTRQGASEAFF TGTGCCAGCAGTACAAGACAGGGGGCAAGTGAAGCTTTCTTT TRBJ1-1 TRBV6-2/TRBV6-3 TRBD1 - 14
CASSVEKTTQYF TGCGCCAGCAGCGTAGAGAAAACTACGCAGTATTTT TRBJ2-3 TRBV5-1 - - 12
CASSGQRNTGELFF TGTGCCAGCAGCGGGCAAAGAAACACCGGGGAGCTGTTTTTT TRBJ2-2 TRBV7-2 - - 14
CASSPVRTSYEQYF TGTGCCAGCAGCCCGGTTAGGACTAGCTACGAGCAGTACTTC TRBJ2-7 TRBV4-2 TRBD2 few 14
CASSGGGVSSYNEQFF TGCGCCAGCAGTGGCGGGGGGGTCAGCTCCTACAATGAGCAGTTCTTC TRBJ2-1 TRBV4-1 TRBD2 few 16
CASSLQRGGLHEQFF TGTGCCAGCAGCTTACAGCGGGGGGGCCTTCATGAGCAGTTCTTC TRBJ2-1 TRBV7-9 TRBD2 many 15
CASSLASRSPLHF TGTGCCAGCAGCTTAGCTAGCAGGTCACCCCTCCACTTT TRBJ1-6 TRBV7-6 - few 13
CASSGDRGQPQHF TGTGCCAGCAGTGGGGACAGGGGACAGCCCCAGCATTTT TRBJ1-5 TRBV6-4 TRBD1 few 13
CASSQAASTYNELFF TGTGCCAGCAGCCAAGCGGCTAGCACGTACAATGAGCTGTTCTTC TRBJ2-1 TRBV3-1 - - 15
CASSSRPGQGGYEQYF TGTGCCAGCAGCTCACGACCGGGACAGGGGGGTTACGAGCAGTACTTC TRBJ2-7 TRBV7-8 TRBD1 few 16
CASSETSTDTQYF TGTGCCAGCAGCGAGACTAGCACAGATACGCAGTATTTT TRBJ2-3 TRBV7-9 - - 13
CASSFARTGAEAFF TGTGCCAGCAGCTTTGCCCGGACAGGGGCCGAAGCTTTCTTT TRBJ1-1 TRBV7-9 TRBD1 few 14
CAWKVQGAPGNTIYF TGTGCCTGGAAGGTACAGGGGGCGCCTGGAAACACCATATATTTT TRBJ1-3 TRBV30 TRBD1 few 15
CASSAGTGVGQPQHF TGTGCCAGCTCGGCCGGGACAGGGGTAGGTCAGCCCCAGCATTTT TRBJ1-5 TRBV18 TRBD1 - 15
CASSLGPPQGDTQYF TGTGCCAGCAGCTTGGGACCGCCCCAGGGAGATACGCAGTATTTT TRBJ2-3 TRBV5-6 - many 15
CASGDRAFF TGTGCCAGCGGGGACCGGGCTTTCTTT TRBJ1-1 TRBV2 - few 9
CASSLMRVNHEQYF TGTGCCAGCAGCCTCATGAGGGTCAACCACGAGCAGTACTTC TRBJ2-7 TRBV7-8 - - 14
CASTTSDQETQYF TGTGCCAGCACGACTAGCGACCAAGAGACCCAGTACTTC TRBJ2-5 TRBV18 TRBD2 few 13
CARSSGRAVSNYGYTF TGTGCCAGAAGCTCGGGGAGGGCAGTATCTAACTATGGCTACACCTTC TRBJ1-2 TRBV5-3 - few 16
CASSPQTGFDEKLFF TGCGCCAGCAGCCCCCAGACAGGGTTTGATGAAAAACTGTTTTTT TRBJ1-4 TRBV5-1 TRBD1 few 15
CASSQAQRSNYGYTF TGCGCCAGCAGCCAAGCACAGAGATCTAACTATGGCTACACCTTC TRBJ1-2 TRBV4-1 - few 15
CSARVLGHRASPLETLHF TGCAGTGCTAGAGTACTCGGGCACCGCGCTTCCCCTCTGGAAACCCTCCACTTT TRBJ1-6 TRBV20-1 - - 18
CASSYPDIRKQFF TGTGCCAGCAGTTACCCTGACATACGGAAGCAGTTCTTC TRBJ2-1 TRBV6-2/TRBV6-3 - - 13
CASSFGRHPPEKQKMNTEAFF TGTGCCAGCAGTTTCGGCCGACACCCCCCGGAAAAACAGAAAATGAACACTGAAGCTTTCTTT TRBJ1-1 TRBV12-3/TRBV12-4 - - 21
CASSAGQGYTEAFF TGCGCCAGCAGCGCCGGACAGGGATACACTGAAGCTTTCTTT TRBJ1-1 TRBV5-1 TRBD1 - 14
CSARLSLGRTGELFF TGCAGTGCTAGATTAAGCCTGGGCCGCACCGGGGAGCTGTTTTTT TRBJ2-2 TRBV20-1 - - 15
CASSKDRGNLGHEAFF TGTGCCAGCAGCAAGGACAGGGGGAATTTAGGACATGAAGCTTTCTTT TRBJ1-1 TRBV5-4 TRBD1 - 16
CASSLEGDPLSQPQHF TGTGCCAGCAGCTTAGAAGGGGACCCGCTCTCGCAGCCCCAGCATTTT TRBJ1-5 TRBV7-8 - - 16
CASSFGTIVQEQFF TGTGCCAGCAGCTTTGGAACTATCGTCCAGGAGCAGTTCTTC TRBJ2-1 TRBV7-9 - few 14
CASSLALYGGDNSPLHF TGTGCCAGCAGCTTAGCGCTTTACGGGGGAGATAATTCACCCCTCCACTTT TRBJ1-6 TRBV7-9 - - 17
CASSLGGWQGVATDTQYF TGTGCCAGCAGCTTGGGGGGGTGGCAGGGTGTAGCGACAGATACGCAGTATTTT TRBJ2-3 TRBV7-6 TRBD2 few 18
CASSGDRFGTEAFF TGTGCCAGCAGTGGGGACAGGTTTGGAACTGAAGCTTTCTTT TRBJ1-1 TRBV12-3/TRBV12-4 TRBD1 - 14
CSARTVEYGYTF TGCAGTGCGCGGACAGTAGAATATGGCTACACCTTC TRBJ1-2 TRBV20-1 - few 12
CATSEAGRTDTQYF TGTGCCACCAGTGAGGCAGGGAGGACAGATACGCAGTATTTT TRBJ2-3 TRBV24-1 - few 14
CASRWTFTGELFF TGTGCCAGCAGGTGGACCTTCACCGGGGAGCTGTTTTTT TRBJ2-2 TRBV12-3/TRBV12-4 - few 13
CASSPAGGGYEQYF TGCGCCAGCAGCCCGGCCGGGGGCGGCTACGAGCAGTACTTC TRBJ2-7 TRBV4-1 - few 14
CASSEGLAINEQFF TGTGCCAGCAGCGAAGGACTAGCCATCAATGAGCAGTTCTTC TRBJ2-1 TRBV7-2 TRBD2 many 14
CASSPIPTGRYGYTF TGTGCCAGCAGCCCTATCCCGACAGGCCGCTATGGCTACACCTTC TRBJ1-2 TRBV9 - - 15
CASSYGRYTEAFF TGTGCCAGCAGTTACGGACGGTACACTGAAGCTTTCTTT TRBJ1-1 TRBV6-2/TRBV6-3 - few 13
CASSRDRGRDGYTF TGCGCCAGCAGCCGGGACAGGGGGCGAGATGGCTACACCTTC TRBJ1-2 TRBV4-1 TRBD1 - 14
CASSPWDRGLSDTQYF TGTGCCAGCAGTCCATGGGACAGGGGGCTGTCAGATACGCAGTATTTT TRBJ2-3 TRBV12-3/TRBV12-4 TRBD1 few 16